These 10 T cell receptor beta chains came from one sample sequenced in a study of CD8+ T cells in alopecia areata. CD4, CD8alpha, NKG2D, NKG2ACE and other markers guided sorting of pooled cutaneous lymph node cells. As the sequencing template, cDNA was produced by extracting RNA and reverse transcribing it. Generated by immunoSEQ multiplex PCR, the TCRdb table keeps only in-frame clones and is missing some. There are 250,000 or so clones in the sample, none observed a single time. The sample comprised CD4+ T cells sorted from a lymph node. The source of these receptors is a C3H/HeJ mouse with alopecia areata. MHC haplotype of the mouse line: H2-k.

As regards this clone: Gene names are the mouse ones. The read finishes 4 residues shy of the CDR3 end, and the germline J gene is used to complete it. The chain is built from TRBV14 and TRBJ2-5; TRBD1 might be the D (6 bases). With 1 base removed from V and 0 bases from J, the gap between germline ends came to 9 bases. CDR3 length: 15 residues. Germline V CDR1 and CDR2: SGHDT, FRDEAV. The covered CDR3 bases are TGTGCCAGCAGTTTCGAGGGGGATAACCAAGAC. This encodes CASSFEGDNQD. The CDR3 as a whole reads CASSFEGDNQDTQYF.

This clone appeared a few times. Gene names and germline refer to mouse. With the read ending 4 residues before the CDR3 end, the germline J gene is used to fill in that end. The chain couples TRBV13-1 to TRBJ2-3; D may be TRBD1 (7 bases). V was pared by 0 bases and J by 0 bases, with 14 bases between. Germline values: CDR1 NSHNY, CDR2 SYGAGN. The CDR3 contains 17 residues. The CDR3 here is CASSDAWQGGSAETLYF. The CDR3 bases that were read are TGTGCCAGCAGTGATGCATGGCAGGGGGGTAGTGCAGAA.

This clone was recorded at least ten times. Gene names and germline match the mouse. CDR3 amino acids: CASSRDTGAPDYTF. The sequenced CDR3 bases are TGTGCTAGCAGTAGAGATACAGGGGCGCCC. The chain recombines TRBV17 with TRBJ1-2; 7 bases are shared with TRBD1. The CDR3 goes on 4 residues after the read ends, and that part is filled in from the germline J gene. Germline V lookup: CDR1 MNHDT, CDR2 YYDKIL. The CDR3 runs to 14 residues.

To note about this clone: Mouse germline and gene names are used. The read ends 4 residues early relative to the CDR3; the germline J gene fills the gap. The J gene is TRBJ1-1, the V gene TRBV29; D is perhaps TRBD1 (6 bases). This CDR3 is built from 11 residues. Germline lookup yields CDR1 MSHET and CDR2 SYDVDS. CDR3 sequence: CASRDSTEVFF. CDR3 DNA, as far as it was read: TGTGCTAGCAGGGACAGTACA. The full variable domain, with the rest looked up from reference TRBV29 and TRBJ1-1, is DMKVTQMPRYLIKRMGENVLLECGQDMSHETMYWYRQDPGLGLQLIYISYDVDSNSEGDIPKGYRVSRKKREHFSLILDSAKTNQTSVYFCASRDSTEVFFGKGTRLTVV.

This clone was picked up a small number of times. The gene names given are mouse names. The sequence runs out 3 residues before the end of the CDR3; the remainder is reconstructed from the germline J gene. The chain recombines TRBV3 with TRBJ1-6; TRBD1 matches 12 bases. TRBJ1-6 is reported as an ORF; its role is uncertain. This CDR3 is built from 18 residues. V lost 4 bases, J lost 0 bases, and 4 bases stayed unmatched. Germline CDR1 and CDR2: SNHLY and FYNGKV (reference sequence). Incomplete CDR3 DNA: TGTGCCAGCAGCTGCCGGGACAGGGGGCCTTCCTATAATTCGCCC. This codes for CASSCRDRGPSYNSP. The entire CDR3 is CASSCRDRGPSYNSPLYF.

Of note for this clone: The genes and germline here are from mouse. The read halts 4 residues ahead of the CDR3 end, with the missing end drawn from the germline J gene. The V gene is TRBV31, the J gene TRBJ2-5; D is possibly TRBD1 (6 bases). The CDR3 has 13 residues. Germline loops: CDR1 GKSSPN, CDR2 SITVG. The CDR3 loop reads CAWSLGGWDTQYF. Incomplete CDR3 DNA: TGTGCCTGGAGTCTAGGGGGTTGGGAC.

This clone was seen a few times. Gene labels here are mouse ones. The read ends 4 residues shy of where the CDR3 ends; the end is completed using the germline J gene. The rearrangement uses TRBV14 and TRBJ2-5, with 12 positions matching TRBD2. The V gene's germline CDR1 is SGHDT and CDR2 FRDEAV. After removal of 2 bases from V and 1 base from J, the junction contained 2 bases not matched to a gene. The CDR3 length is 16 residues. The DNA read from the CDR3 is TGTGCCAGCAGTTTGGGGGACTGGGGGGACCAAGAC. Translated: CASSLGDWGDQD. The full CDR3 is CASSLGDWGDQDTQYF.

In regard to this clone: Mouse names are used for the genes. The read terminates 3 residues before the CDR3 end, so the remaining end is supplied by the germline J gene. This chain uses TRBV3 with TRBJ1-6; 12 bases map to TRBD1. TRBJ1-6 is designated an ORF whose function remains uncertain. The germline gives CDR1 SNHLY, CDR2 FYNGKV (reference sequence). J was trimmed by 1 base and V by 3 bases; bases with no gene match: 7. CDR3 length equals 19 residues. This CDR3 is CASSFRDRGQGSYNSPLYF. Incomplete CDR3 DNA: TGTGCCAGCAGCTTCCGGGACAGGGGGCAGGGATCCTATAATTCGCCC.

This clone was seen a few times. The listed genes are named as in mouse. The read ends 4 residues before the CDR3 terminus; that terminus is restored from the germline J gene. The sample contains more than one DNA sequence encoding this CDR3. The genes are TRBV17 and TRBJ2-5; 7 bases are shared with TRBD1. Per the germline V gene, CDR1 is MNHDT and CDR2 is YYDKIL. The CDR3 runs 14 residues. With V trimmed by 6 bases and J by 2 bases, 5 bases remained unmatched. CDR3 bases read: TGTGCTAGCAGCTCCTCAGGGGGCCAAGAC. This sequence encodes CASSSSGGQD. The entire CDR3 protein is CASSSSGGQDTQYF.

On this clone: Genes and germline come from the mouse. With the read ending 4 residues before the CDR3 end, the germline J gene is used to fill in that end. Other DNA sequences in the sample encode the same CDR3. The rearrangement uses TRBV13-2 and TRBJ1-1; maybe TRBD1 (6 bases). Per the germline V gene, CDR1 is NNHNN and CDR2 is SYGAGS (reference sequence). Between the trimmed V and J ends, which lost 1 base and 0 bases, there was a span of 7 bases. This CDR3 comprises 14 residues. The sequenced part of the CDR3 DNA is TGTGCCAGCGGTGATCCAGGGGCAAACACA. Protein product: CASGDPGANT. The full CDR3 is CASGDPGANTEVFF.